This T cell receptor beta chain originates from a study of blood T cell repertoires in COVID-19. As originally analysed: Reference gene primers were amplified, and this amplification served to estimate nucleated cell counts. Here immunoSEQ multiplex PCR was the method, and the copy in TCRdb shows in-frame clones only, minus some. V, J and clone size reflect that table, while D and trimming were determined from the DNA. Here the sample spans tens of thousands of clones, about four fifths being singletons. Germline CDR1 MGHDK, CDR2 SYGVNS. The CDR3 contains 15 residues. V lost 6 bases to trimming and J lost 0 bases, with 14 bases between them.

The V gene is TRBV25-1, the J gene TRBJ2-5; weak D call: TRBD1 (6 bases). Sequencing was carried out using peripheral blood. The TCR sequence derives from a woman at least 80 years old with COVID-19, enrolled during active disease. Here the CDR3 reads CASRSEDSYQETQYF. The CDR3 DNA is TGTGCCAGCAGGAGCGAGGACAGCTACCAAGAGACCCAGTACTTC.